This T cell receptor (beta chain) was sequenced in a study of cytomegalovirus exposure and HLA in healthy donors. There were likely unrecorded immune exposures, though donors were nominally healthy when sampled. As to this clone: Its antigen is as yet unknown.

PCR used 60 Vbeta primers and 13 Jbeta primers. Produced via immunoSEQ multiplex PCR; TCRdb's table is partial and in-frame only. The table lists under 200,000 clones, under 70% of them singletons. Study outcomes and limitations: Sequencing depth across donors, presence/absence analyses assumed, was roughly uniform.

The receptor's source is a woman aged 40-49 years in good health and CMV-seropositive. The sample consisted of PBMCs.

Written as DNA, the CDR3 is TGTGCCAGTAGTGAGAGCGGGGGGGCCACAGATACGCAGTATTTT. Amino acid sequence: CASSESGGATDTQYF. The chain couples TRBV19 to TRBJ2-3, with 10 bases fitting TRBD2. V lost 5 bases, J lost 2 bases, and 4 bases stayed unmatched. Germline CDR1 is LNHDA and CDR2 is SQIVND (reference sequence). The CDR3 length is 15 residues.